This entry lists 5 T cell receptor beta chains sequenced from one sample in a study of cytomegalovirus exposure and HLA in healthy donors. 13 Jbeta primers and 60 Vbeta primers were used for the PCR. Profiling relied on immunoSEQ multiplex PCR, and the TCRdb table lists in-frame clones only, not all of them. The table includes tens of thousands of clones, approximately 81% detected once. What was sequenced was PBMCs. Receptors originate from a woman between 45 and 60 years old in good health and CMV-seropositive.

This CDR3 reads CASSLNRKNYGYTF. The DNA of the CDR3 is TGTGCCAGCAGCTTAAACAGGAAAAACTATGGCTACACCTTC. The chain has TRBV13 and TRBJ1-2; tentative D call: TRBD1 (5 bases). This CDR3 is 14 amino acids long. Between the trimmed V and J ends, which lost 2 bases and 2 bases, there was a span of 9 bases. Germline V lookup: CDR1 PRHDT, CDR2 FYEKMQ (reference sequence). The full variable domain, in which reference TRBV13 and TRBJ1-2 provide the parts outside the CDR3, is AAGVIQSPRHLIKEKRETATLKCYPIPRHDTVYWYQQGPGQDPQFLISFYEKMQSDKGSIPDRFSAQQFSDYHSELNMSSLELGDSALYFCASSLNRKNYGYTFGSGTRLTVV.

This clone has just one count. The chain has TRBV14 and TRBJ1-2, with TRBD1 as a possible D gene (6 bases). V shed 1 base and J shed 3 bases, with 12 bases lying between them. The CDR3 has 15 residues. The germline V gene has CDR1 SGHDN and CDR2 FVKESK. CDR3 nucleotides: TGTGCCAGCAGCCAAGCCGGGACAAACCACTATGGCTACACCTTC. Translating it yields CASSQAGTNHYGYTF.

V gene TRBV5-4 combines with J gene TRBJ1-1; perhaps TRBD1 as D (5 bases). V lost 4 bases and J lost 6, with 13 bases in between. Looked up from germline, CDR1 is SGHNT and CDR2 is YYREEE (reference sequence). The CDR3 extends over 13 amino acids. CDR3 sequence reads: CASSAGGIAEAFF. The CDR3 DNA sequence: TGTGCCAGCAGCGCCGGGGGGATTGCTGAAGCTTTCTTT.

The gene calls are TRBV6-6 and TRBJ2-5; 12 nucleotides align to TRBD2. V lost 6 bases to trimming and J lost 5 bases; unmatched junction nucleotides: 10. The CDR3 runs to 16 residues. Germline V CDR1 and CDR2: MNHNY, SVGAGI (reference sequence). Here the CDR3 DNA reads TGTGCCAGCAGCACTGGACTAGCGGGAATCCGGGAGACCCAGTACTTC. Protein: CASSTGLAGIRETQYF.

V and J are TRBV28 and TRBJ1-2; D gene ambiguous. The V end lost 8 bases, the J end lost 7 bases, and 17 bases lay between the germline ends. Germline loops: CDR1 MDHEN, CDR2 SYDVKM. This CDR3 contains 13 residues. The CDR3 here is CASHTLRNSGYTF. The DNA for the CDR3 is TGTGCCAGCCATACCTTGAGAAATTCTGGCTACACCTTC.